The sequence of this T cell receptor (beta chain) was determined in a study of T cell repertoires in cytomegalovirus infection (dated by TCRdb to between 2017 and 2020). Regarding the study in general: Peptide stimulations targeted recently identified HLA-C-restricted CMV epitopes, whose presentation resists viral immunomodulation, together with well-studied HLA-B-restricted epitopes. Because public TCR beta signatures pointed to carriage of CMV infection together with the matching HLA type, the HLA type of each donor mattered for the analysis. Points the paper makes about the study in general: Carriers of CMV infection plus the relevant HLA type were discriminated by the cumulative frequency of public TCR beta family members in the study cohort and in an independent 352-donor cohort. The ex vivo response was dominated by HLA-C-restricted CMV-specific TCR beta clonotypes, which also provided the single most frequent clonotype in two of eight donors.

The listed sequencing device is Illumina HiSeq 1500. TCRdb's own reprocessing of the public reads used fastp at Q25 and MiXCR and kept productive beta chains. Duplicate CDR3 protein sequences are folded into a single record with the most common DNA and genes. This sample is represented by some 800,000 distinct CDR3 sequences; about 29% of them were singletons. The ten largest clones capture 13% of the sample. As concerns this clonotype: Its cognate antigen has yet to be identified. It has no much larger one-base neighbor in the sample; base qualities were not kept.

CDR1 and CDR2, per the germline V gene (reference sequence), are MNHNY and SVGAGI. Relative to germline, V is missing 6 bases and J is missing 12 bases, with 9 bases of the junction outside any gene match. The CDR3 contains 15 residues, cysteine and phenylalanine counted. Only CDR3 DNA remains: 45 bases, in frame from the first base. In the paper's terms, the treatment or condition label means: in vitro stimulation with specific CMV peptide epitopes to enrich CMV-specific T cells. The source material was cultured CD8+ T cells from PBMCs, sampled from culture after CMV antigen stimulation. This TCR derives from a human donor in good health (CMV status not recorded). Some clones in this sample may be carry-over from other donors' samples. In this chain, TRBV6-6 is recombined with TRBJ2-1; TRBD2 fits 15 bases in the junction. The sequenced DNA: TGTGCCAGCAGCGTCGGACTAGCGGGGGGGCCCCTGCAGTTCTTC. Protein translation: CASSVGLAGGPLQFF.